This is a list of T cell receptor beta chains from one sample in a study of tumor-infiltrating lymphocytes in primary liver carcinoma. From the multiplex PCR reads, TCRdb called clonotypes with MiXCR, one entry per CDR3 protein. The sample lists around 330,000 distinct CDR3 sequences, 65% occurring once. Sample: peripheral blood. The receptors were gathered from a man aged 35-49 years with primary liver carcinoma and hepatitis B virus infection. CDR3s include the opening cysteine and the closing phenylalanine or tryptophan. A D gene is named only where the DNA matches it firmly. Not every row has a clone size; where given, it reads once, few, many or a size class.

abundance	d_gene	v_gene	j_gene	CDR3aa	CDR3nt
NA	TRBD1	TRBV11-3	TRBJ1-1	CAGSTRQGAEAFF	TGTGCCGGCAGCACTCGACAGGGGGCTGAGGCTTTCTTT
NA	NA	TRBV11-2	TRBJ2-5	CASSEAGDEIQYF	TGTGCCAGCAGCGAGGCGGGCGATGAGATCCAGTACTTC
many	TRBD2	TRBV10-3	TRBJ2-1	CAIRVQGTRDNEQFF	TGTGCCATCAGAGTACAAGGGACTAGGGACAATGAGCAGTTCTTC
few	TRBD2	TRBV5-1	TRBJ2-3	CASSLTSGTTDTQYF	TGCGCCAGTAGCTTGACTAGCGGGACCACAGATACGCAGTATTTT
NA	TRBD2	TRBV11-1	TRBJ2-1	CGSSLGALAGAYNEQFF	TGTGGCAGCAGCTTAGGCGCGCTAGCGGGAGCCTACAATGAGCAATTCTTC
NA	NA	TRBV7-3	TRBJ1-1	CASSLTAMNTEAFF	TGTGCCAGCAGCTTGACAGCCATGAACACTGAAGCTTTCTTT
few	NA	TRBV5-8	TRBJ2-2	CARERTDYTGELFF	TGTGCCAGGGAGAGGACAGATTACACCGGGGAGCTGTTTTTT
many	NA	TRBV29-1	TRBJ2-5	CSVGNTQETQYF	TGCAGCGTTGGGAACACCCAAGAGACCCAGTACTTC
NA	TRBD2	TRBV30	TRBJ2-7	CAWSELAGGNEQYF	TGTGCCTGGAGTGAGTTAGCGGGAGGTAACGAGCAGTACTTC
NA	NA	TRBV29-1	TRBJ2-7	CSANFGICEQYF	TGCAGCGCAAACTTTGGTATCTGCGAGCAGTACTTC
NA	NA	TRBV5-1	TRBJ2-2	CASSTTSMRTGELFF	TGCGCCAGCAGCACAACTAGTATGAGGACCGGGGAGCTGTTTTTT
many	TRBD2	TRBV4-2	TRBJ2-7	CASSQGASGSEEQYF	TGTGCCAGCAGCCAAGGGGCTAGCGGGAGCGAGGAGCAGTACTTC
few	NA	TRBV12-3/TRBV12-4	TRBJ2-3	CASSFMIGGGGNQPQYF	TGTGCCAGCAGTTTCATGATCGGGGGAGGAGGCAATCAGCCCCAGTATTTT
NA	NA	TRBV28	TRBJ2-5	CASRIQETQYF	TGTGCCAGCAGGATCCAAGAGACCCAGTACTTC
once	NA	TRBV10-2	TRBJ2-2	CASRPTSLTGELFF	TGCGCCAGCAGACCTACATCTCTCACCGGGGAGCTGTTTTTT
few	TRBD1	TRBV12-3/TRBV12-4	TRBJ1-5	CASSSTGAQPQHF	TGTGCCAGCAGTTCGACAGGGGCCCAGCCCCAGCATTTT
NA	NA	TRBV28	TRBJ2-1	CASSSHRIEQFF	TGTGCCAGCAGTTCCCACAGGATCGAGCAGTTCTTC
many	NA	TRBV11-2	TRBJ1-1	CASSLKGGTEAFF	TGTGCCAGCAGCTTAAAGGGCGGGACTGAAGCTTTCTTT
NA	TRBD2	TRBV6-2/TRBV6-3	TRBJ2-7	CASSRGGAGPYEQYF	TGTGCCAGCAGCCGGGGGGGAGCCGGCCCCTACGAGCAGTACTTC
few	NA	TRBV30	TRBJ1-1	CAWSRQANTEAFF	TGTGCCTGGAGCCGCCAGGCTAACACTGAAGCTTTCTTT
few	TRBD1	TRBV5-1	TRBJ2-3	CASSLRQGIGDTQYF	TGCGCCAGCAGCTTGAGACAGGGAATTGGAGATACGCAGTATTTT
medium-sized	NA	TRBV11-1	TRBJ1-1	CASSSSSGEAFF	TGTGCCAGCAGCTCGAGCAGCGGTGAAGCTTTCTTT
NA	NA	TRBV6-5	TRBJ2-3	CASSYSGSSRSLDTQYF	TGTGCCAGCAGTTACTCGGGTTCTAGTCGTTCATTAGATACGCAGTATTTT
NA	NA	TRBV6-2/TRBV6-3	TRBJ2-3	CANTPLGTATDTQYF	TGTGCCAACACCCCCCTTGGGACCGCCACAGATACGCAGTATTTT
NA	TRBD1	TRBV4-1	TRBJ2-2	CASKLGGQGTGELFF	TGCGCCAGCAAATTGGGGGGACAGGGCACCGGGGAGCTGTTTTTT
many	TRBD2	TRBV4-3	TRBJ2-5	CASSQWTSGRGRTQYF	TGCGCCAGCAGCCAGTGGACTAGCGGGAGAGGACGGACCCAGTACTTC
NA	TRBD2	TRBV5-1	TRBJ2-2	CASSLVPAGGTGELFF	TGCGCCAGCAGCTTGGTGCCAGCGGGAGGGACCGGGGAGCTGTTTTTT
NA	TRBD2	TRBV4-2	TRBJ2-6	CASSQVSGRASGANVLTF	TGTGCCAGCAGCCAAGTTAGCGGGAGGGCCTCTGGGGCCAACGTCCTGACTTTC
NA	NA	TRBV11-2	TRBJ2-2	CASSLEPRRGSELFF	TGTGCCAGCAGCTTAGAGCCTAGACGGGGCAGTGAGCTGTTTTTT
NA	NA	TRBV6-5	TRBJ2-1	CASTAIGYNEQFF	TGTGCCAGCACTGCTATCGGATACAATGAGCAGTTCTTC
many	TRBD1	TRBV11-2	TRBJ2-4	CASSLEWGQGFQYF	TGTGCCAGCAGCTTAGAATGGGGACAGGGATTTCAGTACTTC
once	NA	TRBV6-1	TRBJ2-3	CPSIHSDTQYF	TGTCCCAGCATACATTCTGATACGCAGTATTTT
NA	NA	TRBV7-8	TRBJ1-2	CASSLSQGLDYGYTF	TGTGCCAGCAGCTTATCTCAGGGGCTCGACTATGGCTACACCTTC
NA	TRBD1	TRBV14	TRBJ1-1	CASNRTGTEAFF	TGTGCCAGCAACCGGACAGGCACTGAAGCTTTCTTT
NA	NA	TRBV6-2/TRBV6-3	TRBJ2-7	CASRYTRIGPPSGSSYEQYF	TGTGCCAGCAGATACACGCGAATCGGGCCACCTAGTGGGTCCTCCTACGAGCAGTACTTC
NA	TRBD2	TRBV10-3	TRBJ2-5	CVISTSSGRVDETQYF	TGTGTCATCAGTACCTCTAGTGGGAGGGTTGACGAGACCCAGTACTTC
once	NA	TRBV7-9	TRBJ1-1	CDSSLAQGRTEAFF	TGTGACAGCAGCTTAGCGCAGGGGAGGACTGAAGCTTTCTTT
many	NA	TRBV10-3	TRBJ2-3	CAISVGRGKTGDTQYF	TGTGCCATCAGTGTGGGAAGGGGGAAGACGGGAGATACGCAGTATTTT
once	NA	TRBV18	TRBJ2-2	CASSPLPGGTGELFF	TGTGCCAGCTCACCTCTTCCCGGAGGAACCGGGGAGCTGTTTTTT
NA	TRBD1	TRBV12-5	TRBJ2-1	CVSGFEGAEQFF	TGTGTTAGTGGTTTTGAGGGGGCTGAGCAGTTCTTC
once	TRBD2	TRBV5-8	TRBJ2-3	CASRETSTDTKYF	TGTGCCAGCAGGGAGACTAGCACAGATACGAAGTATTTT
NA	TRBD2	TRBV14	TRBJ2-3	CASSQTRLASTDTQYF	TGTGCCAGCAGCCAAACCCGACTAGCAAGCACAGATACGCAGTATTTT
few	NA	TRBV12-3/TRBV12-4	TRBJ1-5	CASSLRMDQPQHF	TGTGCCAGCAGTTTAAGAATGGATCAGCCCCAGCATTTT
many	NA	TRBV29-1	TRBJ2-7	CSVEAYGGRLDRAYEQYF	TGCAGCGTTGAAGCCTACGGGGGAAGACTCGACAGGGCCTACGAGCAGTACTTC
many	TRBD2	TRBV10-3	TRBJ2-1	CAIRGGTSGGSPDNEQFF	TGTGCCATCAGGGGAGGGACTAGCGGGGGATCCCCCGACAATGAGCAGTTCTTC
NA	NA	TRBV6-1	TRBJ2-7	CASTSNRALSSYEQYF	TGTGCAAGCACTTCTAACCGAGCCCTAAGCTCCTACGAGCAGTACTTC
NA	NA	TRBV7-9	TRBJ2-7	CASTLVGVWGNYEQYF	TGTGCCAGCACTTTAGTAGGGGTGTGGGGGAACTACGAGCAGTACTTC
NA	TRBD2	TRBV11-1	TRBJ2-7	CASNLGLAETYEHYF	TGTGCCAGCAACTTAGGACTAGCGGAAACCTACGAGCACTATTTC
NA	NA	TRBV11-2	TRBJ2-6	CASCQRGSGANVQTF	TGTGCCAGCTGCCAACGGGGCTCCGGGGCCAACGTCCAGACTTTC
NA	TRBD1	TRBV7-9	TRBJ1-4	CTSSLGIQGTEKLFF	TGTACCAGCAGCTTAGGGATACAGGGGACTGAAAAACTGTTTTTT
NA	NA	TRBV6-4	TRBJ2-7	CTSSGGSVGYSYEQYF	TGTACCAGCAGTGGGGGAAGCGTGGGGTACTCCTACGAGCAGTACTTC
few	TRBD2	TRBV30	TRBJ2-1	CAWDGLAGAVEQFF	TGTGCCTGGGATGGACTAGCGGGAGCCGTTGAGCAGTTCTTT
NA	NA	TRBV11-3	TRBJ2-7	CASGFMAGTYEQYF	TGTGCCAGCGGCTTTATGGCGGGGACCTACGAGCAGTACTTC
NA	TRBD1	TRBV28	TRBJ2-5	CATSETGRETQYF	TGTGCCACCAGCGAGACAGGGAGAGAGACCCAGTACTTC
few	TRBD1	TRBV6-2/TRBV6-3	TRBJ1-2	CASSQSRDSLYGYTF	TGTGCCAGCAGCCAAAGTCGGGACAGCCTCTATGGCTACACCTTC
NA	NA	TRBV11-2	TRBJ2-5	CTSSLGDLGETQYF	TGTACCAGCAGCTTAGGGGACCTCGGGGAGACCCAGTACTTC
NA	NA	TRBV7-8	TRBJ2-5	CASSFGLKEETQYF	TGTGCCAGCAGCTTTGGGCTCAAGGAAGAGACCCAGTACTTC